Each of the 2 T cell receptor beta chains below was sequenced from the same sample in a study of blood T cells in healthy people across ages. The use of a sample-barcoded 5' primer and a J-beta primer mix characterized a second PCR of about 6 to 12 cycles. One entry per CDR3 protein results from TCRdb running MiXCR on the 5' RACE reads. Of about 500,000 distinct CDR3 sequences listed, 24% are singletons. The sample was also linked to a second study, of T cells of mothers and their children.

The specimen was blood. These receptors all stem from a boy between 10 and 17 years old in good health.

Concerning this clonotype: Relative to the germline gene, one junction end is altered; a read error may explain this. V gene TRBV12-3 or TRBV12-4 combines with J gene TRBJ2-7; TRBD1 aligns across 7 bases. CDR3 length equals 14 residues. The CDR3 sequence: CASSLAGQSYEQCF. DNA of the CDR3: TGTGCCAGCAGTTTAGCGGGACAGTCATACGAGCAGTGCTTC.

The chain is built from TRBV28 and TRBJ2-3, with 12 bases lining up with TRBD2. Unmatched junction bases numbered 7, after V lost 7 bases and J lost 11 bases. This CDR3 is 13 amino acids long. Germline CDR1 reads MDHEN; CDR2 reads SYDVKM. The CDR3 sequence is CASTETGLAGQYF. Here the CDR3 DNA reads TGTGCCAGCACCGAGACGGGACTAGCGGGGCAGTATTTT.